The text below deals with one T cell receptor beta chain. What it binds is not known. One end of the junction varies from germline; a read error may be responsible. TCRdb's table, derived via immunoSEQ multiplex PCR, lists solely in-frame clones and lacks some. The data contain roughly 92,000 clones, 75% to 90% of them singletons. The data are from a study of radiotherapy plus CTLA-4 blockade in lung cancer. About the research overall: Objective response rate was over 15%; disease control rate, approximately 30%.

Germline CDR1 SSHAT, CDR2 FNYEAQ (reference sequence). The CDR3 covers 14 residues. Those with chemo-refractory metastatic non-small-cell lung cancer were treated with focal radiation combined with CTLA-4 blockade using ipilimumab. Study conclusions and caveats: TCR clones originating in tumors grew in number in blood after radiotherapy plus ipilimumab.

This sequence originates from a human donor with non-small cell lung cancer who had a partial response to radiotherapy plus ipilimumab. V usage is TRBV7-7 and J usage is TRBJ2-5; D is uncertain. Sequenced here: peripheral blood, sampled from a patient treated with radiotherapy plus ipilimumab. The CDR3 reads CASSLSAVRETQYF. The DNA for the CDR3 is TGTGCTAGCAGCCTCTCCGCCGTGCGAGAGACCCAGTACTTC.